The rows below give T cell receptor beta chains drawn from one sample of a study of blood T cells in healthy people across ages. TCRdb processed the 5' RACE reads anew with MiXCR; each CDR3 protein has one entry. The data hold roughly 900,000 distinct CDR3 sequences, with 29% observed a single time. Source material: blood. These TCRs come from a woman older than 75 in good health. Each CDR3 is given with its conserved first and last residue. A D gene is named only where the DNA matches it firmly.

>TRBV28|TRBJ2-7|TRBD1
CANRPGQGGEQYF
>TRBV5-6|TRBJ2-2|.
CASSLQGRATGELFF
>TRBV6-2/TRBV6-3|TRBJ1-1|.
CASSYGQENTEAFF
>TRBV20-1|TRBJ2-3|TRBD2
CSARLAGGPLDTQYF
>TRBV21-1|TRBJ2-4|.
CASSKETSESNGENIQYF
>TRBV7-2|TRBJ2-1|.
CASSSGPLSYNEQFF
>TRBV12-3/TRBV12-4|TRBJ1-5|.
CAGSYTGPSQPQHF
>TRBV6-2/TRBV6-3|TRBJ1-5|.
CASKTGIQPQHF
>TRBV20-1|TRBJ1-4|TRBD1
CSARMVPGQGIATNEKLFF
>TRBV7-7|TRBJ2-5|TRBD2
CASSTTSGGPTQYF
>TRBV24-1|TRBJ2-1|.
CATSDLRRGEQFF
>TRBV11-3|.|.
CASSLRPIETQYF
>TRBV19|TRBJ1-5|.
CASSIAGSNQPQHF
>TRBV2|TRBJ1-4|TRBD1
CASRSNTGAGEKLFF
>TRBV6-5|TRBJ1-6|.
CASSLDPWGYNSPLHF
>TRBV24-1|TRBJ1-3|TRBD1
CATSDPPGQGGSGNTIYF
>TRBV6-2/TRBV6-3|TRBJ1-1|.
CASSYSLRARTEAFF
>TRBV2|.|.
CASTQEQETQFF
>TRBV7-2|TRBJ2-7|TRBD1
CASSFRTGGSYEHYF
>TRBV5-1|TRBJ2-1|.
CASSLTESYNEQFF
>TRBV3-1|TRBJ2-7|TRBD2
CASSQDRGVYEQYF
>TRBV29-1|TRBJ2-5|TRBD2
CSVDGAGGPHNEQYF
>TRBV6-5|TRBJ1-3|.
CASSYAGDGNTIYF
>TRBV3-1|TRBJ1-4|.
CTSSQDTGQMKKLFF
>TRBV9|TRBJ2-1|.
CASSVESGTYNEQFF
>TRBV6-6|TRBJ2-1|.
CASRGTGDGNYNEQFF
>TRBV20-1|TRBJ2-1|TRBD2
CSAGRGAFYNEQFF
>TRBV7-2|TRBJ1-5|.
CASSISPGAYQPQHF
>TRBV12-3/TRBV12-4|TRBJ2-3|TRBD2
CASTSRGSGADTQYF
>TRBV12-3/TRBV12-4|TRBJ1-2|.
CASSPSSRHYGYTF
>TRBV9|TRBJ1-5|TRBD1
CASSAETGVGQPQHF
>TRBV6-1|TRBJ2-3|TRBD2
CASRRDYPPDTQYF
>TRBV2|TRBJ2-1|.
CATRDLKNEQFF
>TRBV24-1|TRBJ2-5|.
CATSDLTGTRETQYF